This TCR beta chain was found in a study of blood T cell repertoires in COVID-19. Overall study: COVID-19 samples from acute and convalescent phases originated in the United States, Italy and Spain. PBMCs, B-cell-depleted T cells, or T cells provided the cDNA or gDNA that made up the material.

In the study's own analysis: Estimates of nucleated cell counts were drawn from the amplification of reference gene primers. Method: immunoSEQ multiplex PCR; TCRdb's copy keeps in-frame clones and lacks some. From that table come the V and J calls and clone size; the DNA was used to work out D and trimming. The sample holds roughly 300,000 clones, approximately 91% seen once. Patients from Seattle were sampled longitudinally, starting during active infection. Trimming removed 4 bases from V and 0 bases from J, with 10 bases in between. The CDR3 loop spans 14 amino acids. Germline V gene lookup returns CDR1 SGHKS and CDR2 YYEKEE (reference sequence). This clone was seen more than once but under ten times.

Sample: peripheral blood. The TCR originated in a woman aged 25 to 45 with COVID-19, enrolled during active disease. V is TRBV5-5 and J is TRBJ1-2, with D perhaps matching TRBD1 (5 bases). The CDR3 nucleotides are TGTGCCAGCAGCAAGGGACTAGCTAACTATGGCTACACCTTC. This gives the protein CASSKGLANYGYTF.